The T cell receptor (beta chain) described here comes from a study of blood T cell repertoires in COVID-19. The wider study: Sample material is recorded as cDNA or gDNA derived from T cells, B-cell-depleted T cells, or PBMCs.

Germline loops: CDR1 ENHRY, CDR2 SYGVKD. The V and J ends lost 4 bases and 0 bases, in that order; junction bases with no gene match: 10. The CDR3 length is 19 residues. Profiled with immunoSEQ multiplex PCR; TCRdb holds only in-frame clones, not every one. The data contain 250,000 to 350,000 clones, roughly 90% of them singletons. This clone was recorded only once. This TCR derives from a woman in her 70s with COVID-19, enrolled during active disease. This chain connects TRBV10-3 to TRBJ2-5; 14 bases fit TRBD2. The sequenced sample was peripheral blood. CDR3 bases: TGTGCCATCAGTGGTACCGGGACTAGCGGGGGCCCGTACCAAGAGACCCAGTACTTC. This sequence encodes CAISGTGTSGGPYQETQYF.